The next 7 T cell receptor beta chains were all read from a single sample in a study of blood T cell repertoires in COVID-19. TCRdb keeps only in-frame clones here, not all; method: immunoSEQ multiplex PCR. The sample contains fewer than 350,000 clones, roughly nine tenths of which appear only once. Sequenced: peripheral blood. Receptors originate from a woman in her thirties with COVID-19, enrolled during active disease.

The chain is built from TRBV5-6 and TRBJ2-7; the D gene is possibly TRBD1 (6 bases). The V gene lost 2 bases and the J gene lost 3 bases, with 12 bases spanning the gap. Germline assignment: CDR1 SGHDT and CDR2 YYEEEE. This CDR3 region has 14 residues. The CDR3 bases are TGTGCCAGCAGCTTCCCGGGCAGGGGCTACGAGCAGTACTTC. Translating gives CASSFPGRGYEQYF. Full variable domain (outside the CDR3, taken from reference TRBV5-6 and TRBJ2-7): DAGVTQSPTHLIKTRGQQVTLRCSPKSGHDTVSWYQQALGQGPQFIFQYYEEEERQRGNFPDRFSGHQFPNYSSELNVNALLLGDSALYLCASSFPGRGYEQYFGPGTRLTVT.

The gene calls are TRBV2 and TRBJ1-6; tentatively, D is TRBD1 (6 bases). With 0 bases removed from V and 10 bases from J, the gap between germline ends came to 13 bases. The CDR3 runs 15 residues. Germline loops: CDR1 SNHLY, CDR2 FYNNEI. The CDR3 is CASSEAGAGVSPLHF. CDR3 bases: TGTGCCAGCAGTGAAGCTGGCGCAGGGGTGTCACCCCTCCACTTT.

This clone has just a few counts. V usage is TRBV6-5 and J usage is TRBJ1-1; D is ambiguous. Germline CDR1 and CDR2: MNHEY and SVGAGI. The V and J ends lost 7 bases and 0 bases respectively, with 9 bases between them. The CDR3 runs 13 residues. CDR3 in amino acids: CASIKQMNTEAFF. The CDR3 region has the DNA TGTGCCAGCATTAAACAGATGAACACTGAAGCTTTCTTT.

This clone was observed a single time. This rearrangement joins TRBV24-1 to TRBJ2-1; D unresolved. The germline V gene has CDR1 KGHDR and CDR2 SFDVKD. The CDR3 sequence is 13 residues long. The V end was cut by 3 bases, the J end by 2 bases, with 4 bases between. DNA of the CDR3: TGTGCCACCAGTGATCCAGCCTACAATGAGCAGTTCTTC. Its translation: CATSDPAYNEQFF.

The chain is built from TRBV28 and TRBJ2-3, with TRBD2 matching 7 bases. The V gene end was trimmed by 6 bases and the J gene end by 3 bases; junction bases not matched to a gene: 6. CDR3 size: 14 residues. CDR1 MDHEN and CDR2 SYDVKM come from the germline V gene. The CDR3 nucleotides are TGTGCCAGCAGCTGGGGGGGAGGAACAGATACGCAGTATTTT. Amino acids: CASSWGGGTDTQYF.

This clone appeared a few times. The chain has TRBV2 and TRBJ1-2; D is unclear. V dropped 7 bases and J dropped 8 bases, with 11 bases sitting between them. The CDR3 totals 11 residues. In germline, CDR1 is SNHLY, CDR2 FYNNEI. CDR3 nucleotides: TGTGCCAGCAACGAGTATGAAGGCTACACCTTC. This codes for CASNEYEGYTF. The complete variable domain, with remaining parts taken from reference TRBV2 and TRBJ1-2, reads EPEVTQTPSHQVTQMGQEVILRCVPISNHLYFYWYRQILGQKVEFLVSFYNNEISEKSEIFDDQFSVERPDGSNFTLKIRSTKLEDSAMYFCASNEYEGYTFGSGTRLTVV.

This clone was observed a single time. The chain joins TRBV5-1 to TRBJ2-3; no firm D call. This CDR3 comprises 15 residues. The V gene lost 4 bases and the J gene lost 2 bases, with 14 bases spanning the gap. Germline V gene sequence: CDR1 SGHRS, CDR2 YFSETQ. The CDR3 reads CASSPYQDYTDTQYF. The CDR3 DNA is TGCGCCAGCAGCCCTTACCAGGATTACACAGATACGCAGTATTTT. Complete variable domain (other parts from reference TRBV5-1 and TRBJ2-3): KAGVTQTPRYLIKTRGQQVTLSCSPISGHRSVSWYQQTPGQGLQFLFEYFSETQRNKGNFPGRFSGRQFSNSRSEMNVSTLELGDSALYLCASSPYQDYTDTQYFGPGTRLTVL.